The 26 T cell receptor beta chains presented below share a single source sample, sequenced in a study of T-cell reconstitution after alpha-beta-depleted transplantation in children. As it was prepared, the TCRbeta library received unique molecular identifiers. MiXCR, applied by TCRdb to the PCR reads, yields one record per CDR3 protein. The data show 200,000 to 300,000 distinct CDR3 sequences, with 12% seen just once and approximately 2.4% held by the top ten. The sample in question was PBMCs from the stem cell graft donor, obtained from the stem cell graft. The receptors here all came from a human donor who donated a stem cell graft to a child with acute lymphoblastic leukemia.

This clonotype was observed at least ten times. J is TRBJ2-1 and V is TRBV7-3, with a weak D call TRBD2 (5 bases). This CDR3 has 15 residues. The V and J ends lost 5 bases and 9 bases respectively, with 20 bases between them. Germline V lookup: CDR1 SGHTA, CDR2 FQGTGA. CDR3 DNA: TGTGCCAGCAGCCCCCTTTTAGGACTGCCGGGTGAGCAGTTCTTC. Protein: CASSPLLGLPGEQFF.

This clonotype was observed many times. This chain uses TRBV7-9 with TRBJ2-6; weak D call: TRBD1 (6 bases). The length of the CDR3 is 17 residues. The V gene's germline CDR1 is SEHNR and CDR2 FQNEAQ (reference sequence). Trimming took off 4 bases at V and 0 bases at J, with 13 bases between the two ends. CDR3 bases: TGTGCCAGCAGCTCAGGGGATAGGGTCTCTGGGGCCAACGTCCTGACTTTC. Amino acids: CASSSGDRVSGANVLTF.

This clonotype was counted many times. V usage is TRBV7-9 and J usage is TRBJ2-2; D is unresolved. Germline values: CDR1 SEHNR, CDR2 FQNEAQ (reference sequence). The CDR3 runs 15 residues. V lost 1 base, J lost 1 base, and 7 bases lay in between. CDR3 coding DNA: TGTGCCAGCAGCTTAGTATTTCAGAACACCGGGGAGCTGTTTTTT. Translating it yields CASSLVFQNTGELFF.

This clonotype was seen ten or more times. The CDR3 spells CSARGQGAFGELFF. The DNA for the CDR3 is TGCAGTGCGAGGGGACAGGGGGCGTTCGGGGAGCTGTTTTTT. This chain links TRBV20-1 with TRBJ2-2; 12 bases match TRBD1. The CDR3 has 14 residues. V shed 6 bases and J 7 bases; nucleotides not matched to a gene: 6. Looked up from germline, CDR1 is DFQATT and CDR2 is SNEGSKA (reference sequence).

The sample holds many counts of this clonotype. The chain is built from TRBV7-2 and TRBJ1-5, with unresolved D. Germline CDR1 SGHTA, CDR2 FQGNSA. The V end was cut by 3 bases, the J end by 2 bases, with 8 bases between. The CDR3 covers 14 residues. The CDR3 is CASSFGSRNQPQHF. CDR3 nucleotide sequence: TGTGCCAGCAGCTTTGGGAGTCGCAATCAGCCCCAGCATTTT.

This clonotype has ten or more counts. The rearrangement links TRBV12-3 or TRBV12-4 to TRBJ1-3, with D possibly matching TRBD1 (5 bases). V was pared by 3 bases and J by 2 bases, with 11 bases between. There are 15 residues in the CDR3. As DNA, the CDR3 is TGTGCCAGCAGTTTCCCCGGCAGGGCTGGAAACACCATATATTTT. Translation gives CASSFPGRAGNTIYF.

This clonotype showed up many times. V gene TRBV20-1 combines with J gene TRBJ2-7; weak D call: TRBD1 (6 bases). The CDR3 runs 12 residues. CDR1 DFQATT and CDR2 SNEGSKA come from the germline V gene (reference sequence). V lost 1 base, J lost 4 bases, and 8 bases lay in between. CDR3 sequence reads: CSARVGQYEQYF. DNA of the CDR3: TGCAGTGCTAGAGTCGGACAGTACGAGCAGTACTTC.

The sample holds many counts of this clonotype. CDR3 sequence: CAISASTEGVTDTQYF. The CDR3 bases are TGTGCCATCAGTGCATCGACAGAAGGCGTCACAGATACGCAGTATTTT. The V call is TRBV10-3, the J call TRBJ2-3, with D tentatively TRBD1 (5 bases). Trimming left V 4 bases short and J 2 bases short, with 16 bases between. This CDR3 spans 16 amino acids. The germline gives CDR1 ENHRY, CDR2 SYGVKD.

This clonotype was counted many times. The CDR3 is CASTLDFRGADYGYTF. As DNA, the CDR3 is TGTGCCAGTACTTTGGACTTTCGAGGGGCTGACTATGGCTACACCTTC. The gene calls are TRBV19 and TRBJ1-2; the D gene is possibly TRBD1 (5 bases). Germline V lookup: CDR1 LNHDA, CDR2 SQIVND (reference sequence). V shed 7 bases and J shed 3 bases, with 21 bases lying between them. The CDR3 is 16 amino acids.

J is TRBJ2-1 and V is TRBV29-1; TRBD1 is a possible D gene (6 bases). Germline-derived CDR1 and CDR2 are SQVTM and ANQGSEA. This CDR3 region has 13 residues. The germline V and J ends were trimmed by 7 bases and 11 bases, with 21 bases remaining between them. The CDR3 is CSAEVKQGNKQFF. CDR3 bases: TGCAGCGCCGAAGTTAAACAGGGAAATAAGCAGTTCTTC.

In this sample, this clonotype turned up many times. The rearrangement joins TRBV5-1 to TRBJ1-5, with D hard to call. The CDR3 totals 14 residues. CDR1 and CDR2 from the germline V gene are SGHRS and YFSETQ. Deletions cut 3 bases from V and 6 bases from J, with 13 bases between. The DNA of the CDR3 is TGCGCCAGCAGCTCCCTAAAAGGCGGTCAGCCCCAGCATTTT. This gives the protein CASSSLKGGQPQHF.

This clonotype was seen repeatedly, ten times or more. The CDR3 region has the DNA TGTGCCAGCAGCTTAGGATGGTCAGGGGTTCGTGAAAAACTGTTTTTT. The encoded protein is CASSLGWSGVREKLFF. This chain connects TRBV11-2 to TRBJ1-4; TRBD1 might be the D (6 bases). The length of the CDR3 is 16 residues. The V end was cut by 1 base, the J end by 7 bases, with 16 bases between. Germline CDR1 and CDR2: SGHAT and FQNNGV.

This clonotype was seen at least ten times. The rearrangement uses TRBV9 and TRBJ2-3; 7 bases match TRBD2. The V segment lost 3 bases and the J segment 3 bases; nucleotides outside the gene matches: 10. The CDR3 spans 16 residues. Germline CDR1 is SGDLS and CDR2 is YYNGEE. CDR3 region: CASSADAGEGTDTQYF. The DNA of the CDR3 is TGTGCCAGCAGCGCCGACGCGGGAGAGGGTACAGATACGCAGTATTTT.

The table lists this clonotype with many counts. V gene TRBV4-3 combines with J gene TRBJ2-2, with D possibly matching TRBD1 (5 bases). V was cut by 2 bases and J by 7 bases, with 11 bases left in between. The CDR3 length is 14 residues. Germline-derived CDR1 and CDR2 are LGHNA and YSLEER. The CDR3 DNA reads TGCGCCAGCAGCCAATCCGACAGTAACGGGGAGCTGTTTTTT. Translation: CASSQSDSNGELFF.

The chain couples TRBV30 to TRBJ2-3; 7 nucleotides align to TRBD2. The CDR3 spans 15 residues. From germline, CDR1 is GTSNPN and CDR2 SVGIG (reference sequence). Losses at the gene ends were 0 bases for V and 2 bases for J; bases not matched to a gene: 5. The DNA for the CDR3 is TGTGCCTGGAGTGTAACGGGGGGTCCCACAGATACGCAGTATTTT. Protein sequence: CAWSVTGGPTDTQYF. The full variable domain, completed using reference TRBV30 and TRBJ2-3, is SQTIHQWPATLVQPVGSPLSLECTVEGTSNPNLYWYRQAAGRGLQLLFYSVGIGQISSEVPQNLSASRPQDRQFILSSKKLLLSDSGFYLCAWSVTGGPTDTQYFGPGTRLTVL.

The chain employs TRBV9 and TRBJ2-1, with 9 bases aligning to TRBD2. There are 15 residues in the CDR3. Trimming removed 4 bases from V and 6 bases from J; junction bases left unmatched: 8. CDR1 SGDLS and CDR2 YYNGEE come from the germline V gene. As DNA, the CDR3 is TGTGCCAGCAGCACCGGGACTAGCAGTAGCAATGAGCAGTTCTTC. Its protein product is CASSTGTSSSNEQFF.

This clonotype was picked up one time. This chain links TRBV4-2 with TRBJ2-7, with D tentatively TRBD1 (6 bases). With 1 base removed from V and 6 bases from J, the gap between germline ends came to 16 bases. The CDR3 runs 15 residues. CDR1 and CDR2 (germline): LGHNA, YNFKEQ. The CDR3 reads CASSQGCRGMAEQYF. The DNA of the CDR3 is TGTGCCAGCAGCCAAGGGTGCAGGGGAATGGCCGAGCAGTACTTC.

The chain joins TRBV27 to TRBJ2-7; D unclear. V lost 4 bases and J 0 bases, leaving 13 bases between the germline ends. The CDR3 sequence is 15 residues long. From germline, CDR1 is MNHEY and CDR2 SMNVEV (reference sequence). The CDR3 spells CASSSTGRSSYEQYF. The CDR3, as DNA: TGTGCCAGCAGTTCCACCGGACGGAGCTCCTACGAGCAGTACTTC.

This clonotype was detected ten times or more. This sequence joins TRBV5-5 and TRBJ2-5; D could derive from TRBD1 or TRBD2 (5 bases each). In germline, CDR1 is SGHKS, CDR2 YYEKEE (reference sequence). This CDR3 region has 13 residues. Trimming shortened V by 4 bases and J by 4 bases, and 11 bases separated the two germline ends. The CDR3 sequence: CASSLGPGETQYF. CDR3 DNA sequence: TGTGCCAGCAGCCTGGGACCCGGAGAGACCCAGTACTTC.

At least ten counts were recorded for this clonotype. The rearrangement joins TRBV9 to TRBJ2-2; a possible D gene is TRBD2 (7 bases). Trimming shortened V by 4 bases and J by 3 bases, and 13 bases separated the two germline ends. The CDR3 length is 15 residues. Germline-derived CDR1 and CDR2 are SGDLS and YYNGEE. In DNA, the CDR3 is TGTGCCAGCAGCCCCCTAGGGGGGGACACCGGGGAGCTGTTTTTT. Translation: CASSPLGGDTGELFF. Supplemented by reference TRBV9 and TRBJ2-2, the full variable domain reads DSGVTQTPKHLITATGQRVTLRCSPRSGDLSVYWYQQSLDQGLQFLIQYYNGEERAKGNILERFSAQQFPDLHSELNLSSLELGDSALYFCASSPLGGDTGELFFGEGSRLTVL.

This clonotype was observed at least ten times. The chain has TRBV5-1 and TRBJ1-2, with D unresolved. From germline, CDR1 is SGHRS and CDR2 YFSETQ. Trimming cost V 0 bases and J 0 bases, with 6 bases left between them. This CDR3 region has 14 residues. The CDR3 region has the DNA TGCGCCAGCAGCTTGGAGGGCTCTAACTATGGCTACACCTTC. The encoded protein is CASSLEGSNYGYTF.

This clonotype was seen ten or more times. The chain is built from TRBV7-9 and TRBJ2-7; possibly TRBD1 for D (6 bases). The CDR3 sequence is 17 residues long. The germline gives CDR1 SEHNR, CDR2 FQNEAQ (reference sequence). V was pared by 3 bases and J by 1 base, with 19 bases between. Here the CDR3 DNA reads TGTGCCAGCAGCTTCGTCGTGTCGACACAGGGATCCTACGAGCAGTACTTC. Translation: CASSFVVSTQGSYEQYF.

This clonotype came up many times. The chain carries TRBV7-2 and TRBJ2-2; D gene unclear. The CDR3 sequence is 15 residues long. From germline, CDR1 is SGHTA and CDR2 FQGNSA. Trimming took off 5 bases at V and 2 bases at J, with 12 bases between the two ends. CDR3 region: CASSTFWRNTGELFF. The CDR3 bases are TGTGCCAGCAGCACCTTTTGGAGAAACACCGGGGAGCTGTTTTTT.

There are many counts of this clonotype. The rearrangement joins TRBV7-8 to TRBJ2-6; no reliable D call. The germline V and J ends were trimmed by 1 base and 0 bases, with 7 bases remaining between them. The CDR3 spans 16 residues. Germline V gives CDR1 SGHVS, CDR2 FQNEAQ. This chain's CDR3 is CASSLDFRSGANVLTF. CDR3 nucleotides: TGTGCCAGCAGCTTAGACTTCCGCTCTGGGGCCAACGTCCTGACTTTC.

This chain joins TRBV7-9 and TRBJ2-2, with D possibly being TRBD1 (6 bases). Between the trimmed V and J ends, which lost 1 base and 2 bases, there was a span of 11 bases. From germline, CDR1 is SEHNR and CDR2 FQNEAQ (reference sequence). CDR3 length equals 16 residues. The CDR3 reads CASSLDTGHNTGELFF. CDR3 sequence (DNA): TGTGCCAGCAGCTTAGATACGGGACATAACACCGGGGAGCTGTTTTTT.

This clonotype was seen ten or more times. V gene TRBV12-3 or TRBV12-4 combines with J gene TRBJ2-1, with 9 bases that match TRBD2. V trimming: 3 bases; J trimming: 0 bases; junction bases outside the gene matches: 6. The CDR3 is 17 amino acids. CDR3 sequence reads: CASSLSSGKYSYNEQFF. Written as DNA, the CDR3 is TGTGCCAGCAGTTTGTCTAGCGGGAAGTACTCCTACAATGAGCAGTTCTTC.